This TCR beta chain was documented in a study of molecular identifiers for immune sequencing clone quantification. TCRdb reanalysed the PCR reads using MiXCR and keeps one entry per CDR3 protein. This sample yields around 470,000 distinct CDR3 sequences, of which roughly 25% are seen a single time; under 0.85% belongs to the top ten. Concerning this clonotype: Its antigen is not identified. The junction departs from germline at one end; a sequencing error may be responsible.

Naive CD8 libraries used about 20,000 to 1,000,000 sorted cells and 10%, 30% or 50% RNA. Study outcomes and limitations: Jurkat TCR RNA spiked in from one cell (amid about a million naive cells) was reportedly detectable.

The germline V gene encodes CDR1 SGHDT and CDR2 YYEEEE. The CDR3 length is 16 residues. V and J are TRBV5-6 and TRBJ2-1; TRBD2 matches at 9 bases. The sequence derives from a human donor in good health. Some libraries in this study had Jurkat cell RNA spiked in. The material sequenced was naive CD8+ T cells from blood, with Jurkat cell RNA spiked in. Specified subset: FACS-sorted CD8+CD4-CCR7+CD45RA+ naive T cells. Here the CDR3 reads CVSSLASGGRYNEQFF. CDR3 in DNA: TGTGTCAGCAGCTTGGCCAGCGGGGGGCGGTACAATGAGCAGTTCTTC.